This T cell receptor beta chain was captured by sequencing in a study of vaccination and CD4 T cells after COVID-19. The Oncomine TCR Beta short-read assay was applied to DNA of cultured CD4+ T cells. In TCRdb, the PCR reads were re-called with MiXCR into one record per CDR3 protein. The sample shows about 21,000 distinct CDR3 sequences, approximately 50% of them seen only once. CDR3 length: 15 residues. Germline loops: CDR1 MNHEY, CDR2 SVGAGI. Trimming cost V 2 bases and J 2 bases; bases outside gene matches: 5. In regard to this clonotype: Its matching antigen is unknown.

Indicated treatment: roughly nine-day PBMC culture with coronavirus spike peptide pools or control peptides (ViraFEST assay). The receptor was derived from a human donor who had recovered from COVID-19. The sample comprised CD4+ T cells from blood, cultured in vitro. V usage is TRBV6-5 and J usage is TRBJ2-7, with 8 bases aligning to TRBD1. In nucleotides, the CDR3 is TGTGCCAGCAGTTACAGTCAGGGGGCAGCCTACGAGCAGTACTTC. Translated, it gives CASSYSQGAAYEQYF.